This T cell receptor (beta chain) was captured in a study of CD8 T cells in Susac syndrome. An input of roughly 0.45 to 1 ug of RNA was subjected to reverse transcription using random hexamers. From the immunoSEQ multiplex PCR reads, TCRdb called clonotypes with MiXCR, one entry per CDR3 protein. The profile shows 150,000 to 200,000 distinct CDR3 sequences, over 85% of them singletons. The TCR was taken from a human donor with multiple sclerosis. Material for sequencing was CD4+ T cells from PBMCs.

CDR3 sequence: CAWSVPNRELPQHF. The CDR3 region has the DNA TGTGCCTGGAGTGTACCGAACAGGGAATTGCCCCAGCATTTT. The rearrangement uses TRBV30 and TRBJ1-5; perhaps TRBD1 as D (6 bases). Germline lookup yields CDR1 GTSNPN and CDR2 SVGIG (reference sequence). CDR3 length equals 14 residues. Trimming pared 0 bases from V and 9 bases from J, leaving 15 bases between. The full variable domain, completed using reference TRBV30 and TRBJ1-5, is SQTIHQWPATLVQPVGSPLSLECTVEGTSNPNLYWYRQAAGRGLQLLFYSVGIGQISSEVPQNLSASRPQDRQFILSSKKLLLSDSGFYLCAWSVPNRELPQHFGDGTRLSIL.